Presented here are 30 T cell receptor beta chains from one specimen sequenced in a study of shared clonotypes between healthy human individuals. This table comes from immunoSEQ multiplex PCR, and its TCRdb copy is limited to in-frame clones, with some not included. The data contain roughly 490,000 clones, 70% to 80% of them seen just once; the ten biggest clones take up approximately 13%. The sample was PBMCs. The receptors originated from a woman aged 40-49 years in good health. Some clones in this sample may be carry-over from other donors' samples.

The chain is built from TRBV9 and TRBJ2-7, with D hard to call. This CDR3 has 13 residues. CDR1 is SGDLS, CDR2 YYNGEE, per germline. With 3 bases removed from V and 6 bases from J, the gap between germline ends came to 13 bases. The CDR3 DNA reads as TGTGCCAGCAGCGAGGCCCCCTCCACCGAGCAGTACTTC. This translates into CASSEAPSTEQYF. Looking up the rest from reference TRBV9 and TRBJ2-7 gives the full variable domain: DSGVTQTPKHLITATGQRVTLRCSPRSGDLSVYWYQQSLDQGLQFLIQYYNGEERAKGNILERFSAQQFPDLHSELNLSSLELGDSALYFCASSEAPSTEQYFGPGTRLTVT.

Turning to this clone: A much larger clone differs from this one at a single base, so this may be a read error. The J gene is TRBJ2-1, the V gene TRBV25-1; TRBD1 agrees at 8 bases. Trimming at V came to 5 bases and at J to 5 bases, leaving 11 bases not matched to a gene. The germline CDR1 and CDR2 sequences are MGHDK and SYGVNS. CDR3 length equals 16 residues. The CDR3 DNA reads as TGTGCCAGCAGTCTGCTACAGGGGGTTGGCGACAATGAGCAGTTCTTC. This encodes CASSLLQGVGDNEQFF. Variable domain in full (rest from reference TRBV25-1 and TRBJ2-1): EADIYQTPRYLVIGTGKKITLECSQTMGHDKMYWYQQDPGMELHLIHYSYGVNSTEKGDLSSESTVSRIRTEHFPLTLESARPSHTSQYLCASSLLQGVGDNEQFFGPGTRLTVL.

The rearrangement joins TRBV19 to TRBJ2-3; 8 positions agree with TRBD1. The trim removed 5 bases at V and 1 base at J, leaving 5 bases unmatched. The V gene's germline CDR1 is LNHDA and CDR2 SQIVND (reference sequence). The CDR3 contains 15 residues. DNA for the CDR3: TGTGCCAGTAGTTCCGGGACAGGCGGCACAGATACGCAGTATTTT. This gives the protein CASSSGTGGTDTQYF.

This chain joins TRBV14 and TRBJ2-1; 8 positions agree with TRBD2. CDR3 size: 15 residues. Losses at the gene ends were 6 bases for V and 6 bases for J; bases not matched to a gene: 10. CDR1 SGHDN and CDR2 FVKESK come from the germline V gene. CDR3 loop: CASRSTSVDINEQFF. In DNA, the CDR3 is TGTGCCAGCAGGTCGACTAGCGTGGATATCAATGAGCAGTTCTTC.

The gene calls are TRBV30 and TRBJ2-3, with D possibly TRBD2 on 5 matching bases. This CDR3 is 16 amino acids long. Trimming took 2 bases from V and 5 from J, leaving 20 bases between them. CDR1 GTSNPN and CDR2 SVGIG come from the germline V gene (reference sequence). The CDR3 DNA is TGTGCCTGGAGTCCTCTCTCCGCGGGTGGCCGAGATACGCAGTATTTT. It translates to CAWSPLSAGGRDTQYF. Supplemented by reference TRBV30 and TRBJ2-3, the full variable domain reads SQTIHQWPATLVQPVGSPLSLECTVEGTSNPNLYWYRQAAGRGLQLLFYSVGIGQISSEVPQNLSASRPQDRQFILSSKKLLLSDSGFYLCAWSPLSAGGRDTQYFGPGTRLTVL.

DNA for the CDR3: TGCGCCAGCAGCTTGGGAGGGACAGCCGGTCAGCCCCAGCATTTT. Its protein product is CASSLGGTAGQPQHF. The gene calls are TRBV5-1 and TRBJ1-5; 7 nucleotides agree with TRBD1. The germline V gene encodes CDR1 SGHRS and CDR2 YFSETQ. Trimming took 0 bases from V and 6 from J; bases not matched to a gene: 6. The CDR3 extends over 15 amino acids.

This sequence joins TRBV12-5 and TRBJ2-1, with no clear D. V lost 4 bases to trimming and J lost 6 bases, with 4 bases between them. Germline CDR1 reads LGHNT; CDR2 reads FRNRAP. This CDR3 has 11 residues. DNA for the CDR3: TGTGCTAGTGGTTCCCGCAATGAGCAGTTCTTC. It specifies CASGSRNEQFF.

This clone was observed once. This chain uses TRBV5-1 with TRBJ2-5, with 7 bases fitting TRBD1. Germline V gene data show CDR1 as SGHRS and CDR2 as YFSETQ. With V trimmed by 4 bases and J by 3 bases, 9 bases remained unmatched. The CDR3 runs 15 residues. The CDR3 DNA reads as TGCGCCAGCAGCCCAGGACAGGCCCCAAAAGAGACCCAGTACTTC. Its translation is CASSPGQAPKETQYF.

The rearrangement joins TRBV11-3 to TRBJ2-2; D is unclear. V shed 3 bases and J shed 4 bases, with 9 bases lying between them. The CDR3 extends over 14 amino acids. The germline gives CDR1 SGHNT, CDR2 YENEEA. The CDR3: CASSLKRGTGELFF. CDR3 coding DNA: TGTGCCAGCAGCTTGAAGCGCGGCACCGGGGAGCTGTTTTTT.

V and J are TRBV6-5 and TRBJ2-5; TRBD2 matches at 12 bases. The CDR3 spans 15 residues. Germline CDR1 MNHEY, CDR2 SVGAGI. The V and J ends lost 5 bases and 3 bases, in that order; junction bases with no gene match: 4. CDR3 nucleotides: TGTGCCAGCAGTAGACTAGCGGGAGACGAAGAGACCCAGTACTTC. Translation: CASSRLAGDEETQYF.

This clone has just a few counts. V gene TRBV5-4 combines with J gene TRBJ2-5, with D uncertain. The CDR3 extends over 15 amino acids. From germline, CDR1 is SGHNT and CDR2 YYREEE (reference sequence). V was trimmed by 0 bases and J by 4 bases, leaving 13 bases between them. The CDR3 DNA sequence: TGTGCCAGCAGCTTGGGTGTCGATTCGGGAGAGACCCAGTACTTC. It codes for CASSLGVDSGETQYF.

The rearrangement links TRBV5-6 to TRBJ1-5; D not certain. Germline CDR1 is SGHDT and CDR2 is YYEEEE. V lost 0 bases and J lost 5, with 9 bases in between. This CDR3 is 14 amino acids long. CDR3 protein: CASSLEGRDQPQHF. CDR3 in DNA: TGTGCCAGCAGCTTGGAGGGTCGGGATCAGCCCCAGCATTTT.

The V and J genes are TRBV19 and TRBJ2-3; D is undetermined. The germline gives CDR1 LNHDA, CDR2 SQIVND (reference sequence). This CDR3 spans 15 amino acids. V dropped 3 bases and J dropped 2 bases, with 12 bases sitting between them. The CDR3 DNA reads TGTGCCAGTAGTATGGCCTCCCGGAACACAGATACGCAGTATTTT. Translating gives CASSMASRNTDTQYF.

Concerning this clone: Only one base separates this from a far larger clonotype, so it likely reflects a read error. The sample holds other DNA sequences that translate to the same CDR3. The chain combines TRBV4-2 with TRBJ2-5; 14 bases are a match to TRBD2. With 4 bases clipped from V and 5 bases from J, the junction kept 9 bases outside the gene matches. Germline CDR1 is LGHNA and CDR2 is YNFKEQ. The CDR3 runs 17 residues. CDR3 sequence: CASSPRLAGGMEETQYF. CDR3 bases: TGTGCCAGCAGCCCGCGACTAGCGGGAGGGATGGAGGAGACCCAGTACTTC.

As to this clone: The sample has other DNA sequences that encode this CDR3 too. The chain couples TRBV7-2 to TRBJ2-7; D not resolved. The length of the CDR3 is 11 residues. Germline CDR1 reads SGHTA; CDR2 reads FQGNSA. Trimming left V 4 bases short and J 4 bases short, with 5 bases between. The CDR3 DNA reads as TGTGCCAGCAGCTATCGATACGAGCAGTACTTC. This gives the protein CASSYRYEQYF.

This clone was seen at least ten times. This chain links TRBV10-3 with TRBJ2-1, with D perhaps matching TRBD1 (6 bases). There are 13 residues in the CDR3. Germline V gene lookup returns CDR1 ENHRY and CDR2 SYGVKD. Trimming took 0 bases from V and 13 from J, leaving 13 bases between them. The CDR3 loop reads CAISESSGAEQFF. The CDR3 DNA is TGTGCCATCAGTGAGTCATCAGGGGCCGAACAGTTCTTC.

The gene calls are TRBV5-1 and TRBJ2-1, with D perhaps TRBD2 (6 bases). This CDR3 region has 14 residues. Trimming left V 6 bases short and J 0 bases short, with 10 bases between. The germline V gene encodes CDR1 SGHRS and CDR2 YFSETQ. CDR3 coding DNA: TGCGCCAGCAAGGTGCGGGACTCCTACAATGAGCAGTTCTTC. It yields the protein CASKVRDSYNEQFF.

This rearrangement joins TRBV29-1 to TRBJ2-1, with TRBD2 identical over 14 bases. The CDR3 contains 15 residues. CDR1 is SQVTM and CDR2 is ANQGSEA in the germline V gene. Trimming at V came to 2 bases and at J to 9 bases, leaving 6 bases not matched to a gene. The CDR3 sequence: CSVEPGLAGASEQFF. For the CDR3, the DNA is TGCAGCGTTGAACCGGGACTAGCGGGAGCCAGTGAGCAGTTCTTC.

The rearrangement uses TRBV2 and TRBJ1-5, with D unclear. V lost 5 bases, J lost 8 bases, and 16 bases lay in between. This CDR3 region has 14 residues. CDR1 is SNHLY and CDR2 is FYNNEI in the germline V gene. The CDR3 bases are TGTGCCAGCAGTCTTATAAGGGAAGGCGAGCCCCAGCATTTT. Encoded protein: CASSLIREGEPQHF.

The chain employs TRBV30 and TRBJ1-2; possible D gene TRBD1, 6 bases. V was trimmed by 0 bases and J by 5 bases, leaving 16 bases between them. The CDR3 loop spans 15 amino acids. The germline gives CDR1 GTSNPN, CDR2 SVGIG (reference sequence). The CDR3 loop is CAWSVQGRAEYGYTF. In nucleotides, the CDR3 is TGTGCCTGGAGTGTACAGGGCAGGGCGGAGTATGGCTACACCTTC.

The chain is built from TRBV6-6 and TRBJ2-7; D is ambiguous. Germline CDR1 MNHNY, CDR2 SVGAGI (reference sequence). Trimming cost V 3 bases and J 5 bases, with 8 bases left between them. The CDR3 totals 12 residues. CDR3 nucleotide sequence: TGTGCCAGCAGTTATCTGGGAAACGAGCAGTACTTC. Protein sequence: CASSYLGNEQYF.

CDR3 DNA sequence: TGTGCCAGCTCATCCGGACTGGACTCCGAGCAGTACTTC. This translates into CASSSGLDSEQYF. The J gene is TRBJ2-7, the V gene TRBV18; a possible D gene is TRBD2 (5 bases). The V end was cut by 5 bases, the J end by 6 bases, with 14 bases between. This CDR3 comprises 13 residues. The germline V gene has CDR1 KGHSH and CDR2 LQKENI.

The chain joins TRBV5-1 to TRBJ2-1; TRBD2 matches 7 bases. V was clipped by 0 bases and J by 6 bases; unmatched bases: 3. This CDR3 has 14 residues. The germline V gene encodes CDR1 SGHRS and CDR2 YFSETQ. The DNA for the CDR3 is TGCGCCAGCAGCTTGGGAGGACTAGTCAATGAGCAGTTCTTC. Protein sequence: CASSLGGLVNEQFF. Combining the CDR3 with reference TRBV5-1 and TRBJ2-1 gives the whole variable domain KAGVTQTPRYLIKTRGQQVTLSCSPISGHRSVSWYQQTPGQGLQFLFEYFSETQRNKGNFPGRFSGRQFSNSRSEMNVSTLELGDSALYLCASSLGGLVNEQFFGPGTRLTVL.

There are many counts of this clone. Other DNA sequences from this sample encode an identical CDR3 as well. The chain recombines TRBV15 with TRBJ2-1; perhaps TRBD2 as D (5 bases). The CDR3 is made up of 14 amino acids. Trimming cost V 4 bases and J 0 bases, with 7 bases left between them. Per germline, CDR1 LNHNV and CDR2 YYDKDF (reference sequence). The CDR3 is CATSTRDSYNEQFF. CDR3 coding DNA: TGTGCCACCAGCACCCGGGACTCCTACAATGAGCAGTTCTTC.

This clone showed up just a few times. The chain is built from TRBV30 and TRBJ1-3, with D unclear. The germline V gene has CDR1 GTSNPN and CDR2 SVGIG (reference sequence). This CDR3 has 12 amino acids. Trimming took 3 bases from V and 0 from J, leaving 3 bases between them. CDR3 coding DNA: TGTGCCTGGAGGCACTCTGGAAACACCATATATTTT. Its protein is CAWRHSGNTIYF.

The chain employs TRBV11-1 and TRBJ2-7; no firm D call. The CDR3 has 16 amino acids. With 0 bases removed from V and 4 bases from J, the gap between germline ends came to 16 bases. Germline assignment: CDR1 SGHAT and CDR2 FQDESV (reference sequence). The CDR3 DNA follows: TGTGCCAGCAGCTTAGCGCAGGACGTTCGGGTTTACGAGCAGTACTTC. Amino acid sequence: CASSLAQDVRVYEQYF.

The CDR3 loop reads CASSSTGGQYNEQFF. In DNA, the CDR3 is TGTGCCAGCAGCTCGACAGGGGGACAATACAATGAGCAGTTCTTC. This chain joins TRBV11-2 and TRBJ2-1; 9 nucleotides agree with TRBD1. Germline values: CDR1 SGHAT, CDR2 FQNNGV. CDR3 length: 15 amino acids. J was trimmed by 4 bases and V by 4 bases; bases with no gene match: 5.

This chain joins TRBV4-1 and TRBJ2-5; D is possibly TRBD1 or TRBD2 (6 bases each). Deletions cut 3 bases from V and 1 base from J, with 12 bases between. The germline gives CDR1 MGHRA, CDR2 YSYEKL. This CDR3 contains 15 residues. The CDR3 is CASSQAWGAQETQYF. The CDR3 nucleotides are TGCGCCAGCAGCCAGGCGTGGGGGGCCCAAGAGACCCAGTACTTC.

The genes are TRBV7-6 and TRBJ2-2, with D unclear. The V end was cut by 2 bases, the J end by 8 bases, with 6 bases between. The CDR3 is 12 amino acids. Germline V gene data show CDR1 as SGHVS and CDR2 as FNYEAQ. Here the CDR3 reads CASSLSFGELFF. The CDR3 DNA follows: TGTGCCAGCAGCTTATCCTTTGGGGAGCTGTTTTTT.

V usage is TRBV30 and J usage is TRBJ1-2; D not certain. V lost 4 bases to trimming and J lost 4 bases, with 10 bases between them. CDR3 length: 12 residues. Germline V gene data show CDR1 as GTSNPN and CDR2 as SVGIG (reference sequence). In DNA, the CDR3 is TGTGCCTGGAATATGCCCCCCTATGGCTACACCTTC. Amino acids: CAWNMPPYGYTF.